This T cell receptor beta chain originates from a study of yellow fever vaccine responses in identical twins. The CDR3 is 14 residues long. Trimming removed 2 bases at V and 8 bases at J, with 13 bases between. CDR1 is MDHEN and CDR2 is SYDVKM in the germline V gene. TCRdb processed the RT-PCR reads anew with MiXCR; each CDR3 protein has one entry. The sample records around 9,600 distinct CDR3 sequences, over 80% being singletons. This sequence joins TRBV28 and TRBJ2-4, with D possibly being TRBD2 (5 bases). The sample in question was T cells from blood (PBMCs), unsorted or a sorted subset (not recorded which), obtained before or after yellow fever vaccination (not recorded which). This receptor was obtained from a woman between 18 and 29 years old who received the yellow fever vaccine. CDR3 residues: CASSLRGMVYIQYF. The CDR3, as DNA: TGTGCCAGCAGTTTACGAGGGATGGTGTACATTCAGTACTTC.